This T cell receptor beta chain was captured by sequencing in a study of cytomegalovirus exposure and HLA in healthy donors. Overall study: Among 150 million to 200 million T cells, an earlier analysis found 117 million unique TCR beta sequences.

Study observations and caveats: In vitro assays verified that three CMV-associated chains recognized CMV antigens specifically. Common viral pathogens (according to a later analysis) appeared linked to several of the most significant clusters. Sequencing likely generated an artifact that appeared as a cluster of highly shared sequence variants.

As concerns this clone: The antigen remains unidentified.

V was clipped by 1 base and J by 2 bases, with 23 bases between them. The CDR3 runs 20 residues. Germline V gene lookup returns CDR1 SGHVS and CDR2 FNYEAQ. PCR was performed using 60 Vbeta and 13 Jbeta primers. Data came from immunoSEQ multiplex PCR; TCRdb stores just in-frame clones and leaves some out. The table shows roughly 45,000 clones, with less than 75% occurring only once. Sequencing was performed on PBMCs. The source of this sequence is a man aged 55 to 70 in good health and CMV-seropositive. The chain has TRBV7-6 and TRBJ2-2; D is perhaps TRBD1 (6 bases). CDR3 residues: CASSLGYRSQGRPNTGELFF. CDR3 DNA sequence: TGTGCCAGCAGCTTAGGATATAGGAGTCAGGGGCGTCCAAACACCGGGGAGCTGTTTTTT.